This T cell receptor (beta chain) was sequenced in a study of blood T cell repertoires in COVID-19. Study-level background: The samples span acute and convalescent COVID-19 from the United States, Italy and Spain. T cells, B-cell-depleted T cells, or PBMCs supplied cDNA or gDNA.

How the authors handled the data: Cell counts per sample came from amplifying reference gene primers. Profiled with immunoSEQ multiplex PCR; TCRdb holds only in-frame clones, not every one. That table furnishes V, J and clone size, whereas the DNA furnished D and trimming. This sample has approximately 170,000 clones, with 83% found just once. CDR3 length: 15 residues. Trimming removed 6 bases at V and 2 bases at J, with 14 bases between. Germline V CDR1 and CDR2: MRHNA, SNTAGT. The chain combines TRBV6-4 with TRBJ2-1, with D hard to call. The receptor comes from an elderly woman with acute or convalescent COVID-19. Material for sequencing was peripheral blood. The CDR3 nucleotides read TGTGCCAGCAGAGAGAGCTGGAGAGCCTACAATGAGCAGTTCTTC. Its translation is CASRESWRAYNEQFF.